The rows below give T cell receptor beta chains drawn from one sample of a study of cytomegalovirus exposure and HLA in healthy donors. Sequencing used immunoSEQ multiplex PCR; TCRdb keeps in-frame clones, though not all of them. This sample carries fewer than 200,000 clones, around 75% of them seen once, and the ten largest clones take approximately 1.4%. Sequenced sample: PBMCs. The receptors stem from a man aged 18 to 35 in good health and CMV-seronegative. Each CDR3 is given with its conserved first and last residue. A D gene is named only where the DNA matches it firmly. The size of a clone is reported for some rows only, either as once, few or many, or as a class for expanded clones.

CDR3 DNA: TGTGCCAGTAGTATCGGCCCGGGACAGGGCTATTATAGCAATCAGCCCCAGCATTTT; CDR3 protein: CASSIGPGQGYYSNQPQHF; clone size: once; D gene: TRBD1; J gene: TRBJ1-5; V gene: TRBV19
CDR3 DNA: TGCGCCAGCAGTGACGGGAGGGGTGAGACCCAGTACTTC; CDR3 protein: CASSDGRGETQYF; clone size: -; D gene: TRBD2; J gene: TRBJ2-5; V gene: TRBV10-1
CDR3 DNA: TGTGCCAGCAGCTCCTGGGACAGGGGGCTGGATGGCTACACCTTC; CDR3 protein: CASSSWDRGLDGYTF; clone size: -; D gene: TRBD1; J gene: TRBJ1-2; V gene: TRBV7-9
CDR3 DNA: TGCAGCGTTTACAGGGACACTGAAGCTTTCTTT; CDR3 protein: CSVYRDTEAFF; clone size: -; D gene: -; J gene: TRBJ1-1; V gene: TRBV29-1
CDR3 DNA: TGTGCCAGCCCCTCCCCGGGAATCCTCTGCAATGAGCAGTTCTTC; CDR3 protein: CASPSPGILCNEQFF; clone size: -; D gene: -; J gene: TRBJ2-1; V gene: TRBV27
CDR3 DNA: TGTGCCAGCAGCTTAATGACTAGCGGGAGTGAGACCCAGTACTTC; CDR3 protein: CASSLMTSGSETQYF; clone size: few; D gene: TRBD2; J gene: TRBJ2-5; V gene: TRBV7-2
CDR3 DNA: TGTGCCAGCAGTCCAACAGGCTCTCCGGGCGGCTACGAGCAGTACTTC; CDR3 protein: CASSPTGSPGGYEQYF; clone size: -; D gene: -; J gene: TRBJ2-7; V gene: TRBV6-6
CDR3 DNA: TGTGCCAGTAGGCAGGGGGCGCCGGGGGCCAACGTCCTGACTTTC; CDR3 protein: CASRQGAPGANVLTF; clone size: -; D gene: TRBD1; J gene: TRBJ2-6; V gene: TRBV19
CDR3 DNA: TGCGCCAGCAGCGTAGGACAGGGGGCTTACAATGAGCAGTTCTTC; CDR3 protein: CASSVGQGAYNEQFF; clone size: -; D gene: TRBD1; J gene: TRBJ2-1; V gene: TRBV5-1
CDR3 DNA: TGTGCCAGCAGCCGGACAGGGCTCACAGATACGCAGTATTTT; CDR3 protein: CASSRTGLTDTQYF; clone size: -; D gene: TRBD1; J gene: TRBJ2-3; V gene: TRBV4-2
CDR3 DNA: TGTGCCAGCAGCTTCCGGGACAGGGTAACTGAAGCTTTCTTT; CDR3 protein: CASSFRDRVTEAFF; clone size: -; D gene: TRBD1; J gene: TRBJ1-1; V gene: TRBV7-2
CDR3 DNA: TGTGCCAGCAGCTTAGCGGGACTAGCATACGAGCAGTACTTC; CDR3 protein: CASSLAGLAYEQYF; clone size: -; D gene: TRBD2; J gene: TRBJ2-7; V gene: TRBV11-2
CDR3 DNA: TGTGCCAGCAGTTCCCTAGGTGGTAGCGGGACCTACGAGCAGTACTTC; CDR3 protein: CASSSLGGSGTYEQYF; clone size: -; D gene: TRBD2; J gene: TRBJ2-7; V gene: TRBV6-5
CDR3 DNA: TGCGCCAGCAGCCGCGCCGGGACAGGGGGCGCGGACGAGCAGTACTTC; CDR3 protein: CASSRAGTGGADEQYF; clone size: -; D gene: TRBD1; J gene: TRBJ2-7; V gene: TRBV4-1
CDR3 DNA: TGTGCCAGCAGAGCGACTTGGAACACTGAAGCTTTCTTT; CDR3 protein: CASRATWNTEAFF; clone size: -; D gene: -; J gene: TRBJ1-1; V gene: TRBV6-1
CDR3 DNA: TGTGCCAGCGCGGCGGGAGCCAGCACAGATACGCAGTATTTT; CDR3 protein: CASAAGASTDTQYF; clone size: -; D gene: TRBD2; J gene: TRBJ2-3; V gene: TRBV19